This passage covers 24 T cell receptor beta chains from one sample sequenced in a study of blood T cell repertoires in COVID-19. The data were produced by immunoSEQ multiplex PCR, yet TCRdb's version contains in-frame clones alone and is incomplete. In the table there are roughly 250,000 clones, roughly 90% of which are singletons. Sequenced: PBMCs or T cells enriched from blood (not recorded which). These TCRs come from a man aged 35-49 years who had recovered from COVID-19.

The rearrangement links TRBV7-3 to TRBJ1-1; 7 bases map to TRBD1. CDR3 length: 15 amino acids. Germline V gives CDR1 SGHTA, CDR2 FQGTGA. V shed 1 base and J 3 bases; nucleotides not matched to a gene: 5. CDR3 in amino acids: CASSLNAGGDTEAFF. The CDR3 DNA sequence: TGTGCCAGCAGCTTAAATGCAGGGGGAGACACTGAAGCTTTCTTT.

The chain is built from TRBV6-1 and TRBJ2-7; 8 nucleotides line up with TRBD1. The length of the CDR3 is 15 residues. Germline loops: CDR1 MNHNS, CDR2 SASEGT. Trimming removed 1 base from V and 4 bases from J; junction bases left unmatched: 6. The DNA for the CDR3 is TGTGCCAGCAGTGAAGAAACAGGGGGAGGTTACGAGCAGTACTTC. Translation: CASSEETGGGYEQYF.

The chain recombines TRBV5-1 with TRBJ1-4, with 11 bases identical to TRBD1. Per the germline V gene, CDR1 is SGHRS and CDR2 is YFSETQ. The J segment lost 7 bases and the V segment lost 3 bases, leaving 5 bases of the junction unmatched. This CDR3 contains 15 residues. The CDR3 spells CASSWGTGGVEKLFF. CDR3 nucleotide sequence: TGCGCCAGCAGCTGGGGGACAGGGGGAGTTGAAAAACTGTTTTTT.

This clone showed up just once. The rearrangement joins TRBV21-1 to TRBJ2-2; the table's D call of TRBD1 was not tested on the DNA. TRBV21-1 has pseudogene status. The CDR3 extends over 16 amino acids. The CDR3 DNA reads TGTGCCAGCGCGAGGAGGGCAGGGGGGTGGACCGGGGAGCTGTTTTTT. Translation: CASARRAGGWTGELFF.

CDR3 region: CASSLEEFSRNLFF. CDR3 in DNA: TGTGCCAGCAGCTTAGAAGAGTTTTCCCGAAATCTGTTTTTT. This chain uses TRBV7-2 with TRBJ1-4; D is ambiguous. Per the germline V gene, CDR1 is SGHTA and CDR2 is FQGNSA. V lost 1 base and J 14 bases, leaving 17 bases between the germline ends. The CDR3 loop spans 14 amino acids.

The genes are TRBV5-1 and TRBJ2-1; a weak D match, TRBD2 (5 bases). This CDR3 comprises 15 residues. V was pared by 2 bases and J by 5 bases, with 14 bases between. Germline CDR1 and CDR2: SGHRS and YFSETQ. CDR3 coding DNA: TGCGCCAGCAGCTTATCGGCTCCGGGGAACAATGAGCAGTTCTTC. This encodes CASSLSAPGNNEQFF.

This chain links TRBV3-1 (or the pseudogene TRBV3-2) with TRBJ2-1; D is ambiguous. In germline, CDR1 is LGHDT, CDR2 YNNKEL (reference sequence). The CDR3 loop spans 14 amino acids. V shed 1 base and J shed 9 bases, with 13 bases lying between them. The CDR3 DNA is TGTGCCAGCAGCCAAGGGGCCCCCATTGGTGAGCAGTTCTTC. Translation: CASSQGAPIGEQFF.

This sequence joins TRBV28 and TRBJ1-2; 7 bases align to TRBD1. This CDR3 has 14 residues. The J segment lost 3 bases and the V segment lost 1 base, leaving 2 bases of the junction unmatched. Germline values: CDR1 MDHEN, CDR2 SYDVKM. Here the CDR3 reads CASSLSDRHYGYTF. The CDR3, as DNA: TGTGCCAGCAGTTTATCGGACAGGCACTATGGCTACACCTTC.

There are a few counts of this clone. This rearrangement joins TRBV12-3 or TRBV12-4 to TRBJ1-5; TRBD1 matches at 7 bases. V shed 6 bases, J shed 6 bases, and the junction held 5 bases outside the gene matches. The CDR3 is made up of 13 amino acids. This chain's CDR3 is CASRKTGSQPQHF. As DNA, the CDR3 is TGTGCCAGCAGGAAGACAGGGAGTCAGCCCCAGCATTTT.

In its sample, this clone was seen once. This chain joins TRBV7-8 and TRBJ2-7; D unclear. The CDR3 loop spans 12 amino acids. The V and J ends lost 4 bases and 0 bases respectively, with 4 bases between them. The germline V gene has CDR1 SGHVS and CDR2 FQNEAQ. The CDR3 is CASSSSSYEQYF. CDR3 DNA sequence: TGTGCCAGCAGCTCCAGCTCCTACGAGCAGTACTTC. The full variable domain, in which reference TRBV7-8 and TRBJ2-7 provide the parts outside the CDR3, is GAGVSQSPRYKVAKRGQDVALRCDPISGHVSLFWYQQALGQGPEFLTYFQNEAQLDKSGLPSDRFFAERPEGSVSTLKIQRTQQEDSAVYLCASSSSSYEQYFGPGTRLTVT.

V gene TRBV3-1 (or the pseudogene TRBV3-2) combines with J gene TRBJ2-7; 10 nucleotides match TRBD1. The CDR3 runs 15 residues. CDR1 LGHDT and CDR2 YNNKEL come from the germline V gene (reference sequence). Trimming at V came to 3 bases and at J to 8 bases, leaving 10 bases not matched to a gene. This chain's CDR3 is CASSHVRGQGTKQYF. The DNA for the CDR3 is TGTGCCAGCAGCCACGTGAGGGGACAGGGGACCAAGCAGTACTTC.

The chain joins TRBV4-2 to TRBJ2-7; a possible D gene is TRBD2 (6 bases). The CDR3 is 14 residues long. Germline loops: CDR1 LGHNA, CDR2 YNFKEQ. The V and J ends lost 1 base and 1 base respectively, with 8 bases between them. The CDR3 nucleotides are TGTGCCAGCAGCCAAGCGGGAGTATCCTACGAGCAGTACTTC. It translates to CASSQAGVSYEQYF.

The V call is TRBV7-9, the J call TRBJ1-1; D is perhaps TRBD1 (6 bases). The CDR3 runs 13 residues. Per germline, CDR1 SEHNR and CDR2 FQNEAQ (reference sequence). Trimming took off 1 base at V and 3 bases at J, with 6 bases between the two ends. CDR3 residues: CASSLEGDTEAFF. CDR3 nucleotide sequence: TGTGCCAGCAGCTTAGAGGGGGACACTGAAGCTTTCTTT.

The DNA for the CDR3 is TGTGCCAGTACCCCGTCCCGGGGATGGAATGGCTACACCTTC. Its protein product is CASTPSRGWNGYTF. This chain connects TRBV19 to TRBJ1-2; D is uncertain. CDR1 is LNHDA and CDR2 is SQIVND in the germline V gene (reference sequence). Trimming cost V 7 bases and J 6 bases, with 18 bases left between them. This CDR3 has 14 amino acids.

There are a few counts of this clone. This sequence joins TRBV5-5 and TRBJ2-7; weak D call: TRBD1 (6 bases). Per germline, CDR1 SGHKS and CDR2 YYEKEE (reference sequence). With 4 bases removed from V and 3 bases from J, the gap between germline ends came to 11 bases. There are 13 residues in the CDR3. DNA for the CDR3: TGTGCCAGCAGCATCGAGGGGGTCTACGAGCAGTACTTC. It specifies CASSIEGVYEQYF.

This clone was detected only once. This chain joins TRBV28 and TRBJ2-1; a weak D match, TRBD2 (6 bases). Trimming stripped 3 bases from V and 7 bases from J, with 19 bases between. From germline, CDR1 is MDHEN and CDR2 SYDVKM. The length of the CDR3 is 16 residues. CDR3 sequence (DNA): TGTGCCAGCAGTTTCGGCGGGGCTTGGGGAGGTAATGAGCAGTTCTTC. Translated: CASSFGGAWGGNEQFF.

The gene calls are TRBV12-1 and TRBJ2-5; no check of the table's D call, TRBD2, against the DNA was made. TRBV12-1 is an annotated pseudogene. The CDR3 extends over 20 amino acids. The CDR3 DNA follows: TGTGCCAGCAGCCGAAGGAGAGATTGGAAAACACCCCCCTACCAAGAGACCCAGTACTTC. Its translation is CASSRRRDWKTPPYQETQYF.

The chain combines TRBV11-2 with TRBJ2-2; 7 bases align to TRBD2. The CDR3 sequence is 16 residues long. Trimming removed 5 bases from V and 3 bases from J; junction bases left unmatched: 9. Germline CDR1 and CDR2: SGHAT and FQNNGV. CDR3 DNA sequence: TGTGCCAGCAGCCCTCCCTTGGGGGGGGACACCGGGGAGCTGTTTTTT. It codes for CASSPPLGGDTGELFF.

V gene TRBV7-9 combines with J gene TRBJ2-5, with D maybe TRBD1 (6 bases). The CDR3 extends over 15 amino acids. Germline CDR1 is SEHNR and CDR2 is FQNEAQ (reference sequence). V lost 1 base to trimming and J lost 4 bases, with 13 bases between them. As DNA, the CDR3 is TGTGCCAGCAGCTTAGGGACAGTGGCTGGAGAGACCCAGTACTTC. Its protein is CASSLGTVAGETQYF.

The V and J genes are TRBV28 and TRBJ2-3; 9 bases are a match to TRBD1. After removal of 6 bases from V and 4 bases from J, the junction contained 5 bases not matched to a gene. Germline V gene data show CDR1 as MDHEN and CDR2 as SYDVKM. The CDR3 extends over 14 amino acids. The CDR3 DNA follows: TGTGCCAGCAGCACAGGGGGCGCCTCAGATACGCAGTATTTT. Its translation: CASSTGGASDTQYF.

The gene calls are TRBV12-5 and TRBJ2-1; a possible D gene is TRBD1 (6 bases). V was shortened by 4 bases and J by 12 bases, with 19 bases between the two germline ends. The CDR3 has 14 amino acids. Germline V gene lookup returns CDR1 LGHNT and CDR2 FRNRAP. CDR3 amino acids: CASGSLLVVQGQFF. DNA for the CDR3: TGTGCTAGTGGTTCGCTCCTAGTGGTACAGGGGCAGTTCTTC.

The rearrangement joins TRBV29-1 to TRBJ2-3, with D perhaps matching TRBD1 (5 bases). The germline gives CDR1 SQVTM, CDR2 ANQGSEA. V lost 1 base to trimming and J lost 9 bases, with 11 bases between them. CDR3 length equals 12 residues. The DNA for the CDR3 is TGCAGCGTTGAAGGGCAGGGTTGGACGCAGTATTTT. It yields the protein CSVEGQGWTQYF.

The genes are TRBV3-1 (or the pseudogene TRBV3-2) and TRBJ2-5; D gene uncertain. Deletions cut 7 bases from V and 5 bases from J, with 17 bases between. The germline V gene encodes CDR1 LGHDT and CDR2 YNNKEL (reference sequence). The CDR3 has 14 amino acids. The CDR3 DNA follows: TGTGCCAGCAACACCCTAGGAGTTTTGGAGACCCAGTACTTC. It codes for CASNTLGVLETQYF.

There are a few counts of this clone. The rearrangement links TRBV29-1 to TRBJ2-2, with 7 bases fitting TRBD1. CDR3 length: 14 amino acids. The junction had 10 bases not matched to a gene; V was cut back by 6 bases and J by 6 bases. Germline values: CDR1 SQVTM, CDR2 ANQGSEA. CDR3 nucleotide sequence: TGCAGCGTCTTGGGGAGTGACAGGGCCGGGGAGCTGTTTTTT. This sequence encodes CSVLGSDRAGELFF.